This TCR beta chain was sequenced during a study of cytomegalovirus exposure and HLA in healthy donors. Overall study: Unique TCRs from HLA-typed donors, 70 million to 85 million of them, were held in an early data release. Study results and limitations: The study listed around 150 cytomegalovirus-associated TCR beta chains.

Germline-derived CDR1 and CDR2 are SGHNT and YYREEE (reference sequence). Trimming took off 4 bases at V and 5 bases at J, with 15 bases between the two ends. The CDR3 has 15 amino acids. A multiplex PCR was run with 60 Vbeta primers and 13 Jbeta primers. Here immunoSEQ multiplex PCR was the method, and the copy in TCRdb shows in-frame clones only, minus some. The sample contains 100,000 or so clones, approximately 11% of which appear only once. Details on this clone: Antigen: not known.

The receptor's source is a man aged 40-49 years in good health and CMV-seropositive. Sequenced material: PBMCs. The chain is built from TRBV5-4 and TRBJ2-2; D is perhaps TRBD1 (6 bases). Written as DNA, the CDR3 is TGTGCCAGCAGCCCCCCGGCAGGGGAGACCGGGGAGCTGTTTTTT. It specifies CASSPPAGETGELFF. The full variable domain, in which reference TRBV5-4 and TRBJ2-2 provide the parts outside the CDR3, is ETGVTQSPTHLIKTRGQQVTLRCSSQSGHNTVSWYQQALGQGPQFIFQYYREEENGRGNFPPRFSGLQFPNYSSELNVNALELDDSALYLCASSPPAGETGELFFGEGSRLTVL.